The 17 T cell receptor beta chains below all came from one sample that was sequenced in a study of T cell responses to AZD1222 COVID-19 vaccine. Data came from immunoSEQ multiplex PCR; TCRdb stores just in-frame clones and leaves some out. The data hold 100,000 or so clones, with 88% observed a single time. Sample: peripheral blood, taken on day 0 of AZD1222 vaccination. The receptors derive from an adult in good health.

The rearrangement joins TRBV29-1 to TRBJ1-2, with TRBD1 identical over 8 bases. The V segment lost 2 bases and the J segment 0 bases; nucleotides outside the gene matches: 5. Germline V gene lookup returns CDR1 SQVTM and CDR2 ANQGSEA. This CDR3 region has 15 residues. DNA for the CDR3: TGCAGCGTTGAATTGGGACAGGATGCTAACTATGGCTACACCTTC. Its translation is CSVELGQDANYGYTF.

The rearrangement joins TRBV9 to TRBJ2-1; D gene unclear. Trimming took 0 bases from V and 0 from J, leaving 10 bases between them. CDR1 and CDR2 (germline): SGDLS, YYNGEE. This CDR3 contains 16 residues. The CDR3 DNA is TGTGCCAGCAGCGTAGGCGCCAGAAGCTCCTACAATGAGCAGTTCTTC. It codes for CASSVGARSSYNEQFF.

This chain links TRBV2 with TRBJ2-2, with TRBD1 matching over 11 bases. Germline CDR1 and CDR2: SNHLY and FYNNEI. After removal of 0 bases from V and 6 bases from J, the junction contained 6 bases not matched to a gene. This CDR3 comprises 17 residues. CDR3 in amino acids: CASSEARGQGASGELFF. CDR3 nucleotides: TGTGCCAGCAGTGAAGCGCGTGGACAGGGGGCATCCGGGGAGCTGTTTTTT.

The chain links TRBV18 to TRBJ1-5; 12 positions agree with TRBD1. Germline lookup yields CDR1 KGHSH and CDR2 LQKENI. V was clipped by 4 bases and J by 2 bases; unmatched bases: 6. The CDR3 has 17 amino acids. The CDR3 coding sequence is TGTGCCAGCTCACTAGGGACAGGGGGCTTCGGCAATCAGCCCCAGCATTTT. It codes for CASSLGTGGFGNQPQHF.

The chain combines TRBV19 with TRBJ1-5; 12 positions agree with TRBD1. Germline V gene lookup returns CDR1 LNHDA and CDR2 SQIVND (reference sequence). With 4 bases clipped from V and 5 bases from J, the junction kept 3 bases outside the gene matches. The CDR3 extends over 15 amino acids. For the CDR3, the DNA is TGTGCCAGTAGTAGGGGACAGGGGGCCTATCAGCCCCAGCATTTT. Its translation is CASSRGQGAYQPQHF.

This chain's CDR3 is CASSLEVADTQYF. CDR3 in DNA: TGCGCCAGCAGCTTGGAGGTGGCAGATACGCAGTATTTT. This sequence joins TRBV5-1 and TRBJ2-3, with D uncertain. V lost 0 bases and J lost 4, with 6 bases in between. The CDR3 spans 13 residues. Germline V CDR1 and CDR2: SGHRS, YFSETQ.

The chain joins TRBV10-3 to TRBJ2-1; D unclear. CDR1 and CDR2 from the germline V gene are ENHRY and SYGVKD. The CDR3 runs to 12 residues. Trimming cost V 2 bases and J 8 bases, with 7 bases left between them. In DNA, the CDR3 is TGTGCCATCAGTGAGAAGTTCCATGAGCAGTTCTTC. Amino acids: CAISEKFHEQFF.

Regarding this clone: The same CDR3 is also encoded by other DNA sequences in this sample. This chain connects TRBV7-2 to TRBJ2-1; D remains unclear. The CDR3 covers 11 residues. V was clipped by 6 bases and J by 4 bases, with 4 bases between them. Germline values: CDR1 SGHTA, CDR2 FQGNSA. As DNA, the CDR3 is TGTGCCAGCAGTCGATACAATGAGCAGTTCTTC. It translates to CASSRYNEQFF.

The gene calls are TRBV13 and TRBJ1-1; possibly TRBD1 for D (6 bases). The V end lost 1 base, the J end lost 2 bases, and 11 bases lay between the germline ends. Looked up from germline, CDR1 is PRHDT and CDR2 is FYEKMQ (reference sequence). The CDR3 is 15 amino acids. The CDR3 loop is CASSLVAGDNTEAFF. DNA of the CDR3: TGTGCCAGCAGCTTAGTAGCAGGGGACAACACTGAAGCTTTCTTT.

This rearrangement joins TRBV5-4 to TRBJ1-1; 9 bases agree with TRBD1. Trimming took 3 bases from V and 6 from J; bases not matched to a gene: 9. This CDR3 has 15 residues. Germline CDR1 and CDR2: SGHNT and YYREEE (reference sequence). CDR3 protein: CASSSGTGKKSEAFF. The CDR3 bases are TGTGCCAGCAGCTCGGGGACAGGGAAGAAATCTGAAGCTTTCTTT.

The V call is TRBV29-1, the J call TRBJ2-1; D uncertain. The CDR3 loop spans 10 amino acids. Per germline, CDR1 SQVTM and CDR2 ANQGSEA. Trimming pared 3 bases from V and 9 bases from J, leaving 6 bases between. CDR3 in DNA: TGCAGCGTTGACAGAGGTGAGCAGTTCTTC. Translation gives CSVDRGEQFF.

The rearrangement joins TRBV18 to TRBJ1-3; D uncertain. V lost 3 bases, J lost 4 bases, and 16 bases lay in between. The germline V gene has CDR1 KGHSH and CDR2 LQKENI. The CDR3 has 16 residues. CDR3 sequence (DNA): TGTGCCAGCTCACCGCCTAGGTTGTCGTCCGGAAACACCATATATTTT. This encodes CASSPPRLSSGNTIYF.

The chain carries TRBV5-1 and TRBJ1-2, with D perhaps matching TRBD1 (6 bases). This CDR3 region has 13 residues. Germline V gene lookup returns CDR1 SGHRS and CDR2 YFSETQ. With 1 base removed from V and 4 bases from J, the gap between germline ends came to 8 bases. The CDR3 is CASSLTGSYGYTF. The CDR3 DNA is TGCGCCAGCAGCTTGACAGGGAGCTATGGCTACACCTTC.

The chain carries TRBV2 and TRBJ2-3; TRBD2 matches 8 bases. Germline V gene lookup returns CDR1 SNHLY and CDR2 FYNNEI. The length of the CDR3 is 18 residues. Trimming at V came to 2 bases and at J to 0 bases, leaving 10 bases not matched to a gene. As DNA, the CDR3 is TGTGCCAGCAGTGAAAGGTTGGGCGGCGGGAGGAGCACAGATACGCAGTATTTT. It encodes CASSERLGGGRSTDTQYF.

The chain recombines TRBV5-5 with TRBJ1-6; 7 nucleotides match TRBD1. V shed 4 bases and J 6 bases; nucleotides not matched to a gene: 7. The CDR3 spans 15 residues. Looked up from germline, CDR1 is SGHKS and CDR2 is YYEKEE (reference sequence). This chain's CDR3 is CASSSAGQTNSPLHF. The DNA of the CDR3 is TGTGCCAGCAGCAGCGCGGGACAGACTAATTCACCCCTCCACTTT.

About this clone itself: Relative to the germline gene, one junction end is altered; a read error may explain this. CDR3 in amino acids: CASSFIGNNEQFF. Written as DNA, the CDR3 is TGTGCTAGCAGCTTTATAGGGAACAATGAGCAGTTCTTC. The chain is built from TRBV7-7 and TRBJ2-1; D gene uncertain. CDR3 size: 13 residues. The germline gives CDR1 SSHAT, CDR2 FNYEAQ (reference sequence).

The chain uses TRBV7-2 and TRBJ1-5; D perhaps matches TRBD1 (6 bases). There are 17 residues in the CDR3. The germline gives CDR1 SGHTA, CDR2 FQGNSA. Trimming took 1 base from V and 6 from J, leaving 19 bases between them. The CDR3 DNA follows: TGTGCCAGCAGCTTAGGGATGGGGGGCGTGGGAGGTCAGCCCCAGCATTTT. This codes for CASSLGMGGVGGQPQHF.